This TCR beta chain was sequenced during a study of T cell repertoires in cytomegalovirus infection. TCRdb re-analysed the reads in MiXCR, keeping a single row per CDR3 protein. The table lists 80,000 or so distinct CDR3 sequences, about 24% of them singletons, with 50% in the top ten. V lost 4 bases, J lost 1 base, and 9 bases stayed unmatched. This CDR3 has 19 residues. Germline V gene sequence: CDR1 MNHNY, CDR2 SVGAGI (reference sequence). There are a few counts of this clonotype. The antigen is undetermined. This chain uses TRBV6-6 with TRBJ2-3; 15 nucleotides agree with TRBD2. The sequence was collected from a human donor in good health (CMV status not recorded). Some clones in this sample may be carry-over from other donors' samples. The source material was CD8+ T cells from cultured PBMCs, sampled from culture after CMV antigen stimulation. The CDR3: CASSLTGTSGGKGTDTQYF. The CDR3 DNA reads TGTGCCAGCAGTTTAACCGGGACTAGCGGGGGGAAGGGCACAGATACGCAGTATTTT.